This T cell receptor (beta chain) was recorded in a study of identical twins. Overall study results and limits: Researchers reported weaker excess twin sharing in beta out-of-frame sequences.

TCRdb itself ran the 5' RACE reads through MiXCR, one entry per CDR3 protein. The table lists about 520,000 distinct CDR3 sequences, roughly a fifth of them singletons, with around 0.91% in the top ten. Germline CDR1 reads DFQATT; CDR2 reads SNEGSKA (reference sequence). V lost 5 bases, J lost 4 bases, and 11 bases lay in between. The CDR3 has 12 residues. In its sample, this clonotype was seen a few times. The antigen is unknown. These sequences were also reported in another study, on T cells expressing NK-cell markers. Per that study: Serological testing identified most of the eight sequenced donors as HCMV-seropositive and one as seronegative.

The TCR comes from a woman between 18 and 30 years old in good health. Sequencing input: CD4+ T cells sorted from blood. V and J are TRBV20-1 and TRBJ2-5; possibly TRBD1 for D (6 bases). CDR3 sequence (DNA): TGCAGTGCTCCAGGGGCGGGAGAGACCCAGTACTTC. It codes for CSAPGAGETQYF.